This TCR beta chain was recovered during a study of OX40 agonist ivuxolimab in advanced cancers. The wider study: At doses from 0.01 to 10 mg/kg, patients were given intravenous ivuxolimab every 2 weeks. Whole-study results and caveats: Antigens targeted by the expanded peripheral T cells were not determined. At 0.1 to 3.0 mg/kg, clonal expansion of CD4+ and CD8+ blood T cells had occurred by week 6.

The CDR3 has 15 residues. With V trimmed by 5 bases and J by 3 bases, 7 bases remained unmatched. Germline CDR1 is SGHVS and CDR2 is FQNEAQ. Autoimmune disease history or systemic immunosuppression led to patients being barred. A word on this clone: Its target is not known.

Method: immunoSEQ multiplex PCR; TCRdb's copy keeps in-frame clones and lacks some. The sample has roughly 75,000 clones; around 83% are singletons. This material consisted of CD4+ or CD8+ T cells sorted from blood, taken in a trial of the OX40 agonist ivuxolimab. This chain connects TRBV7-8 to TRBJ1-1; 9 nucleotides agree with TRBD1. This sequence was found in an adult with an advanced solid tumor such as melanoma, head and neck, liver or kidney cancer. Here the CDR3 reads CASSPHRDRDTEAFF. CDR3 in DNA: TGTGCCAGCAGCCCGCACCGGGACAGGGACACTGAAGCTTTCTTT.